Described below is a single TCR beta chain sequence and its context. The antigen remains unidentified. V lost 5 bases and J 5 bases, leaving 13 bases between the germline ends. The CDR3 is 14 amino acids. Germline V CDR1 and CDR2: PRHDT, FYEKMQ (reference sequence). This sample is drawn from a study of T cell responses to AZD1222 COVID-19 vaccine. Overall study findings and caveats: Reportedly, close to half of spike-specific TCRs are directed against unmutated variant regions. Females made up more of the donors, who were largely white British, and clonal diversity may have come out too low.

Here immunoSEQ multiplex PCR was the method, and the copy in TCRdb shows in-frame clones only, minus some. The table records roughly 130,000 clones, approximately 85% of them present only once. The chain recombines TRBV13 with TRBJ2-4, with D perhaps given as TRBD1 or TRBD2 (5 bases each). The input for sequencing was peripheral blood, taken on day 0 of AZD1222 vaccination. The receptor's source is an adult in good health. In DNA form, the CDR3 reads TGTGCCAGCAGCGGGATTGGGACCGAAAACATTCAGTACTTC. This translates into CASSGIGTENIQYF.